The TCR beta chain under discussion was sequenced for a study of identical twins. Study-level results: Interpretation of the results relied on cross-sectional statistical analysis and not on following the same donors. Whereas memory repertoires showed no such difference, abundant cord blood beta clonotypes carried fewer insertions.

MiXCR was run by TCRdb on the 5' RACE reads, yielding one entry per CDR3 protein. The sample contains about 720,000 distinct CDR3 sequences, roughly 18% of which appear only once. The table lists this clonotype with a few counts. Its antigen is currently unknown. V was shortened by 5 bases and J by 12 bases, with 17 bases between the two germline ends. From germline, CDR1 is KGHSH and CDR2 LQKENI. CDR3 size: 12 residues. This sample was shared with a second study, whose subject was T cells expressing NK-cell markers. Turning to that study: The TCR beta repertoires originated in sorted CD3+CD56+NKG2C+, CD3+CD56+NKG2C- and CD3+CD56-NKG2C+ T cells. There were a few donors in whom these clonotypes also led the CD3+CD56-NKG2C+ fraction.

The chain is built from TRBV18 and TRBJ2-7, with D possibly being TRBD1 (6 bases). The receptor was derived from a woman aged 18-35 years in good health. The sequencing input was PBMCs. The CDR3 DNA is TGTGCCAGCTCAACCGACAGGATTGATCGGTACTTC. Translation: CASSTDRIDRYF.